This T cell receptor (beta chain) originates from a study of shared clonotypes between healthy human individuals. Notes on the study in general: Relative to clonotypes present in all four donors, those not shared had lower generation probabilities. Clonotypes that were shared across a handful of donors made up approximately 5% of naive CD4 clonotypes.

In the authors' methods: Junction-only immunoSEQ sequences carried no quality scores, so filtering differed. TCRdb keeps only in-frame clones here, not all; method: immunoSEQ multiplex PCR. The DNA was the basis for D and trimming; V, J and clone size are from that table. This table has about 1 million clones, 60% to 80% appearing once. CDR1 SGHTA and CDR2 FQGNSA come from the germline V gene. Trimming shortened V by 2 bases and J by 4 bases, and 8 bases separated the two germline ends. The CDR3 loop spans 13 amino acids. For this clone: Its antigen is currently unknown.

Donors were Caucasian adults residing in Nashville, Tennessee, USA. The V call is TRBV7-2, the J call TRBJ1-2; possible D gene TRBD1, 5 bases. The receptor's source is a man younger than 35 in good health. Sequenced input: memory CD4+ T cells sorted from blood. Subset indicated: CD45RA-negative fraction. CDR3 amino acids: CASSLSGLYGYTF. The CDR3 DNA is TGTGCCAGCAGCTTATCGGGACTCTATGGCTACACCTTC.